This TCR beta chain was captured by sequencing in a study of CD4 and CD8 cells across lung adenocarcinoma regions. Germline V gene lookup returns CDR1 MDHEN and CDR2 SYDVKM. V shed 7 bases and J 4 bases; nucleotides not matched to a gene: 8. This CDR3 region has 15 residues. From the PCR reads, TCRdb called clonotypes with MiXCR, one entry per CDR3 protein. This sample has thousands of distinct CDR3 sequences, with around 61% found just once. Samples came from patients with localized non-small cell lung adenocarcinoma. Material for sequencing was CD4+ T cells from the center of a lung tumor. The TCR comes from a male donor with lung adenocarcinoma. The CD4 and CD8 labels of this study may be unreliable. The chain recombines TRBV28 with TRBJ2-1; 9 bases are shared with TRBD1. The CDR3 DNA is TGTGCCAGCAAACCCGGGACAGGGCCATACAATGAGCAGTTCTTC. This sequence encodes CASKPGTGPYNEQFF.